Below are 23 T cell receptor beta chains sequenced from a single sample in a study of shared clonotypes between healthy human individuals. The assay was immunoSEQ multiplex PCR, and TCRdb's table has in-frame clones only and misses some. The repertoire holds over a million clones, about four fifths seen once, with 0.61% in the top ten. The sample was memory CD4+ T cells from PBMCs. Subset here: CD45RA-negative fraction. Receptors were obtained from a man aged 18 to 29 in good health. Some clones in this sample may be carry-over from other donors' samples.

To note about this clone: Other nucleotide sequences in the sample specify the same CDR3. The rearrangement links TRBV5-1 to TRBJ2-3; 9 bases match TRBD1. The CDR3 sequence is 15 residues long. Per the germline V gene, CDR1 is SGHRS and CDR2 is YFSETQ. Unmatched junction bases numbered 4, after V lost 4 bases and J lost 1 base. CDR3 sequence (DNA): TGCGCCAGCAGCCCCCGGGACAGGGGCACAGATACGCAGTATTTT. It is translated as CASSPRDRGTDTQYF.

V gene TRBV11-3 combines with J gene TRBJ1-3; D remains ambiguous. Trimming cost V 5 bases and J 4 bases, with 12 bases left between them. The CDR3 totals 14 residues. Germline CDR1 and CDR2: SGHNT and YENEEA. CDR3 nucleotide sequence: TGTGCCAGCAGCCGGGAGGGAGCAGGAAACACCATATATTTT. This sequence encodes CASSREGAGNTIYF.

This clone has more than one count but fewer than ten. The V and J genes are TRBV7-3 and TRBJ1-1; 7 bases are shared with TRBD1. Germline V lookup: CDR1 SGHTA, CDR2 FQGTGA. V shed 5 bases and J 3 bases; nucleotides not matched to a gene: 21. CDR3 length equals 19 residues. The CDR3 loop is CASSQPNRDRSWMYTEAFF. The DNA of the CDR3 is TGTGCCAGCAGCCAGCCTAACCGGGACAGAAGTTGGATGTACACTGAAGCTTTCTTT.

The V gene is TRBV9, the J gene TRBJ2-7; TRBD2 matches 9 bases. With 0 bases clipped from V and 6 bases from J, the junction kept 7 bases outside the gene matches. CDR1 and CDR2 (germline): SGDLS, YYNGEE. CDR3 size: 15 residues. This CDR3 is CASSVDILAGSEQYF. DNA for the CDR3: TGTGCCAGCAGCGTAGACATTCTAGCGGGATCCGAGCAGTACTTC. The complete variable domain, with remaining parts taken from reference TRBV9 and TRBJ2-7, reads DSGVTQTPKHLITATGQRVTLRCSPRSGDLSVYWYQQSLDQGLQFLIQYYNGEERAKGNILERFSAQQFPDLHSELNLSSLELGDSALYFCASSVDILAGSEQYFGPGTRLTVT.

The chain joins TRBV27 to TRBJ1-3, with D possibly matching TRBD1 (5 bases). CDR1 is MNHEY, CDR2 SMNVEV, per germline (reference sequence). The CDR3 consists of 14 residues. Trimming pared 6 bases from V and 11 bases from J, leaving 20 bases between. CDR3 sequence reads: CASSFTWDSGSIYF. In nucleotides, the CDR3 is TGTGCCAGCAGCTTCACCTGGGACTCCGGTTCCATATATTTT.

The chain carries TRBV28 and TRBJ2-4; D perhaps matches TRBD2 (5 bases). The germline V and J ends were trimmed by 8 bases and 0 bases, with 14 bases remaining between them. CDR1 and CDR2 (germline): MDHEN, SYDVKM. CDR3 size: 15 residues. CDR3 in amino acids: CASLGAVVAKNIQYF. The CDR3 DNA reads as TGTGCCAGCTTGGGAGCAGTAGTAGCCAAAAACATTCAGTACTTC.

A word on this clone: This same CDR3 is encoded by further DNA sequences in the sample. This sequence joins TRBV5-1 and TRBJ1-3, with D perhaps TRBD1 (6 bases). CDR3 length: 15 residues. Germline CDR1 SGHRS, CDR2 YFSETQ. The germline V and J ends were trimmed by 0 bases and 2 bases, with 9 bases remaining between them. This chain's CDR3 is CASSLEGGAGNTIYF. CDR3 coding DNA: TGCGCCAGCAGCTTGGAGGGGGGAGCTGGAAACACCATATATTTT.

This clone appeared once. The CDR3 nucleotides are TGTGCCAGCAGCTTGCGGGGGGGAATGGAGACCCAGTACTTC. It is translated as CASSLRGGMETQYF. The chain employs TRBV5-6 and TRBJ2-5; 8 positions match TRBD2. The V gene's germline CDR1 is SGHDT and CDR2 YYEEEE. The V segment lost 1 base and the J segment 5 bases; nucleotides outside the gene matches: 4. The CDR3 has 14 residues. Supplemented by reference TRBV5-6 and TRBJ2-5, the full variable domain reads DAGVTQSPTHLIKTRGQQVTLRCSPKSGHDTVSWYQQALGQGPQFIFQYYEEEERQRGNFPDRFSGHQFPNYSSELNVNALLLGDSALYLCASSLRGGMETQYFGPGTRLLVL.

This clone was detected only a few times. The rearrangement links TRBV4-3 to TRBJ2-1; TRBD2 matches at 7 bases. Unmatched junction bases numbered 13, after V lost 5 bases and J lost 6 bases. The CDR3 sequence is 16 residues long. Germline-derived CDR1 and CDR2 are LGHNA and YSLEER. Here the CDR3 DNA reads TGCGCCAGCAGCGCACTACGCGGGAGTGGGGGCAATGAGCAGTTCTTC. Amino acids: CASSALRGSGGNEQFF.

About this clone: A junction end diverges from the germline sequence, so it may reflect a read error. J is TRBJ2-4 and V is TRBV28; 7 bases are shared with TRBD2. Germline V gives CDR1 MDHEN, CDR2 SYDVKM. This CDR3 comprises 14 residues. CDR3 nucleotide sequence: TGCGCGGCGGGCGGGAGCGGTGCCAAAAACATTCAGTACTTC. Its translation is CAAGGSGAKNIQYF.

Turning to this clone: A clone one base away is much larger, so this may be a read error. As DNA, the CDR3 is TGTGCCAGCAGTTTACTGACAGGGAGCAATCAGCCCCAGCATTTT. Translation gives CASSLLTGSNQPQHF. This chain links TRBV28 with TRBJ1-5, with 7 bases that match TRBD1. CDR3 length: 15 amino acids. Germline assignment: CDR1 MDHEN and CDR2 SYDVKM. V dropped 2 bases and J dropped 1; count of bases not matched to a gene: 2.

The chain combines TRBV18 with TRBJ2-7; D may be TRBD1 (6 bases). V lost 4 bases, J lost 4 bases, and 11 bases lay in between. This CDR3 has 13 residues. From germline, CDR1 is KGHSH and CDR2 LQKENI. The CDR3 DNA reads TGTGCCAGCTCACAAAACCAGGGGTACGAGCAGTACTTC. Translating it yields CASSQNQGYEQYF.

The genes are TRBV7-2 and TRBJ1-3; D is ambiguous. This CDR3 region has 16 residues. The V end was cut by 5 bases, the J end by 0 bases, with 14 bases between. In germline, CDR1 is SGHTA, CDR2 FQGNSA. CDR3 amino acids: CASSPTVFLSGNTIYF. The CDR3 DNA reads as TGTGCCAGCAGCCCAACAGTGTTCCTCTCTGGAAACACCATATATTTT.

This clone showed up many times. The rearrangement joins TRBV2 to TRBJ2-5; 10 bases are a match to TRBD2. V was clipped by 2 bases and J by 7 bases; unmatched bases: 10. This CDR3 spans 16 amino acids. CDR1 and CDR2 (germline): SNHLY, FYNNEI. CDR3 amino acids: CASSELAGEHGGTQYF. The CDR3 nucleotides read TGTGCCAGCAGTGAACTAGCGGGAGAGCATGGCGGGACCCAGTACTTC. Full variable domain (missing parts from reference TRBV2 and TRBJ2-5): EPEVTQTPSHQVTQMGQEVILRCVPISNHLYFYWYRQILGQKVEFLVSFYNNEISEKSEIFDDQFSVERPDGSNFTLKIRSTKLEDSAMYFCASSELAGEHGGTQYFGPGTRLLVL.

The J gene is TRBJ1-2, the V gene TRBV2; no clear D gene. The V gene lost 4 bases and the J gene lost 5 bases, with 5 bases spanning the gap. The CDR3 runs 11 residues. From germline, CDR1 is SNHLY and CDR2 FYNNEI. The CDR3 nucleotides read TGTGCCAGCAGTGTAGGGTATGGCTACACCTTC. Translated, it gives CASSVGYGYTF.

CDR3 amino acids: CASSFEVGQTKVRTEAFF. The CDR3 DNA reads as TGTGCCAGCAGTTTTGAGGTTGGGCAGACTAAGGTGAGGACTGAAGCTTTCTTT. The V and J genes are TRBV28 and TRBJ1-1; D remains ambiguous. CDR3 length: 18 residues. The V gene lost 3 bases and the J gene lost 5 bases, with 25 bases spanning the gap. Germline-derived CDR1 and CDR2 are MDHEN and SYDVKM. The full variable domain, rest sourced from reference TRBV28 and TRBJ1-1, is DVKVTQSSRYLVKRTGEKVFLECVQDMDHENMFWYRQDPGLGLRLIYFSYDVKMKEKGDIPEGYSVSREKKERFSLILESASTNQTSMYLCASSFEVGQTKVRTEAFFGQGTRLTVV.

This rearrangement joins TRBV28 to TRBJ2-3, with TRBD2 matching 7 bases. The germline V gene encodes CDR1 MDHEN and CDR2 SYDVKM. J gave up 1 base and V 8 bases, and 9 bases lay outside the gene matches. This CDR3 contains 15 residues. The CDR3 DNA reads TGTGCCAGCGTCAAACGGGGGGTGGGCACAGATACGCAGTATTTT. Translated, it gives CASVKRGVGTDTQYF.

Comment on this clone: This probably arose from a read error, given a far larger clone one base away. The sample has other DNA sequences that encode this CDR3 too. This rearrangement joins TRBV29-1 to TRBJ1-1; 7 bases are shared with TRBD1. The germline V gene has CDR1 SQVTM and CDR2 ANQGSEA. The CDR3 spans 13 residues. In nucleotides, the CDR3 is TGCAGCGTCCGACAGGGAGGGAACACCGAAGCTTTCTTT. Protein product: CSVRQGGNTEAFF.

This clone was recorded many times. J is TRBJ2-7 and V is TRBV10-3; perhaps TRBD2 as D (5 bases). The CDR3 spans 13 residues. Trimming pared 6 bases from V and 0 bases from J, leaving 9 bases between. Germline assignment: CDR1 ENHRY and CDR2 SYGVKD. CDR3 loop: CAISERDSYEQYF. The CDR3 coding sequence is TGTGCCATCAGCGAGAGGGACTCCTACGAGCAGTACTTC.

The sample holds one count of this clone. The chain is built from TRBV28 and TRBJ1-4; D uncertain. V lost 4 bases and J 7 bases, leaving 1 base between the germline ends. CDR3 length equals 10 residues. Per germline, CDR1 MDHEN and CDR2 SYDVKM. CDR3 DNA sequence: TGTGCCAGCAGTTCTGAAAAACTGTTTTTT. Translated: CASSSEKLFF. Based on the CDR3 plus reference TRBV28 and TRBJ1-4, the full variable domain is DVKVTQSSRYLVKRTGEKVFLECVQDMDHENMFWYRQDPGLGLRLIYFSYDVKMKEKGDIPEGYSVSREKKERFSLILESASTNQTSMYLCASSSEKLFFGSGTQLSVL.

The genes are TRBV18 and TRBJ2-1; TRBD1 agrees at 10 bases. Germline CDR1 KGHSH, CDR2 LQKENI. This CDR3 region has 16 residues. The J segment lost 6 bases and the V segment lost 1 base, leaving 6 bases of the junction unmatched. The CDR3 nucleotides are TGTGCCAGCTCACCACAGGGGACAGGGGTGGTCAATGAGCAGTTCTTC. Translation gives CASSPQGTGVVNEQFF.

The rearrangement links TRBV2 to TRBJ1-1; 7 nucleotides agree with TRBD1. There are 15 residues in the CDR3. Per the germline V gene, CDR1 is SNHLY and CDR2 is FYNNEI. J lost 0 bases, V lost 4 bases, and 5 bases had no gene match. The CDR3 DNA sequence: TGTGCCAGCAGTGCGCTGGGACAGATGAACACTGAAGCTTTCTTT. This gives the protein CASSALGQMNTEAFF.

The chain employs TRBV19 and TRBJ1-2; D is possibly TRBD1 (6 bases). CDR1 LNHDA and CDR2 SQIVND come from the germline V gene (reference sequence). V shed 3 bases and J shed 2 bases, with 7 bases lying between them. The CDR3 totals 13 residues. The CDR3 region has the DNA TGTGCCAGTAGTATGGGACACAACTATGGCTACACCTTC. This translates into CASSMGHNYGYTF. Filled out from reference TRBV19 and TRBJ1-2, the complete variable domain reads DGGITQSPKYLFRKEGQNVTLSCEQNLNHDAMYWYRQDPGQGLRLIYYSQIVNDFQKGDIAEGYSVSREKKESFPLTVTSAQKNPTAFYLCASSMGHNYGYTFGSGTRLTVV.